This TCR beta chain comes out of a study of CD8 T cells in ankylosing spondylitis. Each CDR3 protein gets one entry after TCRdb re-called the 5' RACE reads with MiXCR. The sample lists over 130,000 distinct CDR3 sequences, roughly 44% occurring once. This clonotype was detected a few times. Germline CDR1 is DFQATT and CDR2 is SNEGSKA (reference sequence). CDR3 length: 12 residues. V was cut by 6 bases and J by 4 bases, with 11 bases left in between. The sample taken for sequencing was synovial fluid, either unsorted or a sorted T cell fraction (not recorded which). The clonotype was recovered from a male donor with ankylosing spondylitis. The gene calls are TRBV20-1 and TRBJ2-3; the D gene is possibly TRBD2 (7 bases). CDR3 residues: CSAQGGADTQYF. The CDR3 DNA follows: TGCAGTGCCCAAGGGGGGGCAGATACGCAGTATTTT.